The entry that follows covers one T cell receptor beta chain sequence. Unique molecular identifier tags were affixed to discrete cDNA molecules. TCRdb redid the calling of the 5' RACE reads with MiXCR, one entry per CDR3 protein. The sample carries approximately 37,000 distinct CDR3 sequences, roughly 4.7% recorded once. These data come from a study of early T cells in non-severe SARS-CoV-2 infection. The CDR3 length is 13 residues. Germline CDR1 is SGHVS and CDR2 is FNYEAQ. Trimming took 1 base from V and 6 from J, leaving 10 bases between them. Sequencing was carried out using whole blood. The receptor comes from an adult who was a healthcare worker with PCR-confirmed SARS-CoV-2 infection or an uninfected control (not recorded which). The chain has TRBV7-6 and TRBJ2-7; no definite D call. The CDR3 sequence is CASSLGGFAEQYF. The CDR3 DNA reads as TGTGCCAGCAGCTTAGGAGGTTTCGCCGAGCAGTACTTC. Supplemented by reference TRBV7-6 and TRBJ2-7, the full variable domain reads GAGVSQSPRYKVTKRGQDVALRCDPISGHVSLYWYRQALGQGPEFLTYFNYEAQQDKSGLPNDRFSAERPEGSISTLTIQRTEQRDSAMYRCASSLGGFAEQYFGPGTRLTVT.